The present T cell receptor beta chain was sequenced within a study of blood T cells in healthy people across ages. Whole-study findings and limits: Age advanced and TCR beta diversity per million T cells fell, roughly linearly.

A second roughly 6 to 11 cycle PCR used barcoded and J-beta primers. In TCRdb, the 5' RACE reads were re-called with MiXCR into one record per CDR3 protein. The table has 1.5 million or so distinct CDR3 sequences, roughly 43% seen once; the top ten hold less than 5%. Germline CDR1 reads SEHNR; CDR2 reads FQNEAQ (reference sequence). The CDR3 has 14 amino acids. Trimming shortened V by 5 bases and J by 1 base, and 11 bases separated the two germline ends. This clonotype occurred once. Its antigen is unidentified. This sequence originates from a woman between 18 and 29 years old in good health. The specimen sequenced was blood. The chain joins TRBV7-9 to TRBJ2-5; D gene ambiguous. Here the CDR3 DNA reads TGTGCCAGCAGCGTGACTTCTCCCCAAGAGACCCAGTACTTC. It yields the protein CASSVTSPQETQYF.